What follows is one T cell receptor beta chain and its context. The antigen is undetermined. Sequencing used immunoSEQ multiplex PCR; TCRdb keeps in-frame clones, though not all of them. The sample carries tens of thousands of clones, 70% to 90% recorded once. Germline V CDR1 and CDR2: SEHNR, FQNEAQ (reference sequence). Trimming stripped 5 bases from V and 4 bases from J, with 13 bases between. The CDR3 has 14 amino acids. The data stem from a study of OX40 agonist ivuxolimab in advanced cancers. Findings and caveats of the study: At doses 0.1 to 3.0 mg/kg, CD4+ and CD8+ clones expanded.

The sample here was CD4+ or CD8+ T cells sorted from blood, taken in a trial of the OX40 agonist ivuxolimab. The genes are TRBV7-9 and TRBJ2-3; D is perhaps TRBD1 (5 bases). The clonotype originates from an adult with an advanced solid tumor such as melanoma, head and neck, liver or kidney cancer. CDR3 in amino acids: CASSLGVVADTQYF. In DNA, the CDR3 is TGTGCCAGCAGCCTAGGGGTTGTGGCAGATACGCAGTATTTT.